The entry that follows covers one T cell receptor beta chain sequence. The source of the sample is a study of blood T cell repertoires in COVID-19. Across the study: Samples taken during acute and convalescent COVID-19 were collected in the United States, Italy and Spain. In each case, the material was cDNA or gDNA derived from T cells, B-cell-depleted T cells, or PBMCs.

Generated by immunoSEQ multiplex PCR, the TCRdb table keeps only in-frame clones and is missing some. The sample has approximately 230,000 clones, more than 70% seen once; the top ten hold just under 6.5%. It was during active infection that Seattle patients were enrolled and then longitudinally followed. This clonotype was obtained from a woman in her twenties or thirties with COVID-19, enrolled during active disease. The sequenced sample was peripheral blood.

CDR3 DNA: TGTGCCAGCAGCGCTAGCGGGAGGGCCGTAGATACGCAGTATTTT. Translated: CASSASGRAVDTQYF. V and J are TRBV9 and TRBJ2-3, with 12 bases lining up with TRBD2. CDR3 length: 15 amino acids. Germline trimming cut 3 bases from V and 5 bases from J; bases unmatched to any gene: 4. Germline CDR1 SGDLS, CDR2 YYNGEE.